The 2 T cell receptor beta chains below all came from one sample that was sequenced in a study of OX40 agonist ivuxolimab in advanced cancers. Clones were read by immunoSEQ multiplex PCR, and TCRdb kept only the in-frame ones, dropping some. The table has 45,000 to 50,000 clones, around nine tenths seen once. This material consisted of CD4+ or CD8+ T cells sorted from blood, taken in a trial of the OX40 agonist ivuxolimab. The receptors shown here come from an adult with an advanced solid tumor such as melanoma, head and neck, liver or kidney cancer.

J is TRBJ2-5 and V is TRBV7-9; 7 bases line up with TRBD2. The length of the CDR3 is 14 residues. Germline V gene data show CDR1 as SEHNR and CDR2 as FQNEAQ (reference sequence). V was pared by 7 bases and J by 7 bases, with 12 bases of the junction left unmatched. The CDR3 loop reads CASTWGGSWGTQYF. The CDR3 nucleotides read TGTGCCAGCACCTGGGGGGGTTCTTGGGGGACCCAGTACTTC.

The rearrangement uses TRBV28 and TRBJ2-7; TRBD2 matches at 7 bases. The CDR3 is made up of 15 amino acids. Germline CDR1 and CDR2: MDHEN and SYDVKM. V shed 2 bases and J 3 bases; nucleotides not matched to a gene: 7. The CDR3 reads CASSLSGRGDYEQYF. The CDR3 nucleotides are TGTGCCAGCAGTTTAAGTGGGAGGGGAGACTACGAGCAGTACTTC.